This T cell receptor beta chain was retrieved from a study of regulatory and conventional T cells in RAG deficiency. Germline V CDR1 and CDR2: MNHNY, SVGAGI (reference sequence). V dropped 6 bases and J dropped 1 base, with 10 bases sitting between them. The CDR3 has 13 amino acids. Measured with immunoSEQ multiplex PCR; TCRdb has only the in-frame clones, and not every one. Found here are about 30,000 clones, about 87% of them singletons; the top ten hold about 5.4%. This sample was also put to use in a study of regulatory T cells. That paper states: Amplification used 52 TRBV primers and 13 TRBJ primers.

Sequencing used CD8+ T cells sorted from blood. V usage is TRBV6-6 and J usage is TRBJ2-7, with D unclear. This TCR was recovered from a human donor in good health. CDR3 in amino acids: CASSTGPSYEQYF. For the CDR3, the DNA is TGTGCCAGCAGCACCGGACCTTCCTACGAGCAGTACTTC.